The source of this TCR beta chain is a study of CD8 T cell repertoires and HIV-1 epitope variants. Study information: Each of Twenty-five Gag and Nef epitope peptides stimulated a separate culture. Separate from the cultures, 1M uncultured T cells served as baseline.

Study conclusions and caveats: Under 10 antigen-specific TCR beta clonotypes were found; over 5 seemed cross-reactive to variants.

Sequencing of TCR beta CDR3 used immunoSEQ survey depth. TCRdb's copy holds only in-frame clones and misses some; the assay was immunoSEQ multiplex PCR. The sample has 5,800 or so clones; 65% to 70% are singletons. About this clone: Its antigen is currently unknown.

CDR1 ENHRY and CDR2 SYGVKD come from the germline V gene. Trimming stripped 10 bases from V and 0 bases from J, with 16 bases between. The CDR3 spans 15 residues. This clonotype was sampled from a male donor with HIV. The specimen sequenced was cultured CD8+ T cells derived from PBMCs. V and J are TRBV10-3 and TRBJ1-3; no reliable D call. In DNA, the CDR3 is TGTGCCACCTCCGGACGCTCGCCCTCTGGAAACACCATATATTTT. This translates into CATSGRSPSGNTIYF.